One and the same sample provided the 11 T cell receptor beta chains below, sequenced in a study of T cell changes during pregnancy in multiple sclerosis. TCRdb's copy holds only in-frame clones and misses some; the assay was immunoSEQ multiplex PCR. The sample carries around 70,000 clones, around 94% recorded once. This specimen was peripheral blood, taken before pregnancy. These receptors were collected from a female donor with multiple sclerosis, enrolled in a pregnancy study.

This chain uses TRBV4-1 with TRBJ2-2; 10 bases align to TRBD2. The CDR3 consists of 16 residues. CDR1 and CDR2 from the germline V gene are MGHRA and YSYEKL. J was trimmed by 7 bases and V by 3 bases; bases with no gene match: 8. CDR3 region: CASSHEPGLAIGELFF. CDR3 DNA sequence: TGCGCCAGCAGCCATGAGCCGGGACTAGCGATCGGGGAGCTGTTTTTT.

The chain employs TRBV4-3 and TRBJ2-3; TRBD2 is a possible D gene (5 bases). This CDR3 has 15 residues. V was clipped by 3 bases and J by 1 base, with 11 bases between them. Germline CDR1 is LGHNA and CDR2 is YSLEER. CDR3 sequence reads: CASSHSGVRTDTQYF. The CDR3 DNA follows: TGCGCCAGCAGCCACAGCGGAGTACGCACAGATACGCAGTATTTT.

The chain links TRBV19 to TRBJ1-5, with D tentatively TRBD1 (6 bases). The germline CDR1 and CDR2 sequences are LNHDA and SQIVND (reference sequence). The ends were cut back, 5 bases at V and 6 bases at J, with 8 bases in the middle. There are 12 residues in the CDR3. The CDR3 spells CASSLRGQPQHF. In DNA, the CDR3 is TGTGCCAGTAGTCTCAGGGGTCAGCCCCAGCATTTT.

This chain joins TRBV28 and TRBJ2-4, with TRBD1 as a possible D gene (6 bases). There are 14 residues in the CDR3. The germline V gene has CDR1 MDHEN and CDR2 SYDVKM. Between the trimmed V and J ends, which lost 10 bases and 8 bases, there was a span of 21 bases. The CDR3 loop is CATTDRSITDIQYF. The CDR3 DNA sequence: TGTGCCACGACTGACAGGTCCATCACGGACATTCAGTACTTC.

The gene calls are TRBV25-1 and TRBJ1-4, with 11 bases lining up with TRBD1. Germline CDR1 is MGHDK and CDR2 is SYGVNS. This CDR3 is 18 amino acids long. Trimming took 5 bases from V and 7 from J; bases not matched to a gene: 15. CDR3 loop: CASSSRTGGAAGGEKLFF. CDR3 DNA sequence: TGTGCCAGCAGTTCACGGACAGGGGGCGCGGCAGGAGGTGAAAAACTGTTTTTT.

The CDR3 here is CASSINRGRAYEQYF. The CDR3 DNA follows: TGTGCCAGCAGCATAAATAGGGGTCGGGCCTACGAGCAGTACTTC. V is TRBV13 and J is TRBJ2-7, with D tentatively TRBD1 (5 bases). Germline CDR1 is PRHDT and CDR2 is FYEKMQ (reference sequence). V gave up 5 bases and J gave up 2 bases, with 16 bases separating them. CDR3 size: 15 residues.

J is TRBJ2-7 and V is TRBV7-2, with TRBD2 as a possible D gene (6 bases). The V and J ends lost 1 base and 1 base respectively, with 11 bases between them. CDR1 SGHTA and CDR2 FQGNSA come from the germline V gene. CDR3 length: 15 amino acids. In DNA, the CDR3 is TGTGCCAGCAGCTTAGACGGGAGTGATTCCTACGAGCAGTACTTC. Residues: CASSLDGSDSYEQYF.

J is TRBJ2-7 and V is TRBV6-6; 7 bases fit TRBD2. Germline CDR1 reads MNHNY; CDR2 reads SVGAGI (reference sequence). The CDR3 runs to 14 residues. Trimming cost V 7 bases and J 0 bases; bases outside gene matches: 6. CDR3 in DNA: TGTGCCAGCACTCTCGGGAGGAACTCCTACGAGCAGTACTTC. Its protein is CASTLGRNSYEQYF.

This chain connects TRBV4-2 to TRBJ2-7; 8 positions match TRBD1. The CDR3 sequence is 14 residues long. V shed 1 base, J shed 2 bases, and the junction held 1 base outside the gene matches. Germline values: CDR1 LGHNA, CDR2 YNFKEQ. CDR3 DNA: TGTGCCAGCAGCCAAGGGACAGGGACCTACGAGCAGTACTTC. As protein: CASSQGTGTYEQYF.

The V and J genes are TRBV7-6 and TRBJ2-2, with 9 bases that match TRBD1. V lost 5 bases and J lost 6; bases outside the gene matches: 10. Germline V gives CDR1 SGHVS, CDR2 FNYEAQ. This CDR3 contains 16 residues. The chain's CDR3 is CASSRPPGTGPGELFF. CDR3 coding DNA: TGTGCCAGCAGCCGCCCTCCCGGGACAGGGCCCGGGGAGCTGTTTTTT.

CDR3 region: CASSPGPSGRRAYEQYF. The DNA of the CDR3 is TGTGCCAGCTCACCGGGACCTAGCGGGAGAAGGGCCTACGAGCAGTACTTC. The chain joins TRBV18 to TRBJ2-7; 10 bases line up with TRBD2. V was clipped by 3 bases and J by 2 bases; unmatched bases: 10. This CDR3 is 17 amino acids long. Germline CDR1 is KGHSH and CDR2 is LQKENI.